The present T cell receptor (beta chain) was sequenced within a study of graft-versus-host responses after intestinal transplantation. Study as a whole: Anti-thymocyte globulin induction preceded three to four years of tacrolimus and steroid maintenance in all recipients.

Produced via immunoSEQ multiplex PCR; TCRdb's table is partial and in-frame only. The sample lists more than 10,000 clones, roughly 93% occurring once. The CDR3 extends over 16 amino acids. V lost 7 bases, J lost 1 base, and 10 bases stayed unmatched. Germline lookup yields CDR1 MDHEN and CDR2 SYDVKM. This clonotype was obtained from a human patient who received an intestinal transplant, so some T cells may come from the graft donor. The V and J genes are TRBV28 and TRBJ2-3; 8 positions agree with TRBD1. The specimen comprised PBMCs, sampled around 1,000 days after intestinal transplantation. This CDR3 reads CASTPQGAGGTDTQYF. DNA of the CDR3: TGTGCCAGCACCCCGCAGGGGGCAGGGGGCACAGATACGCAGTATTTT.